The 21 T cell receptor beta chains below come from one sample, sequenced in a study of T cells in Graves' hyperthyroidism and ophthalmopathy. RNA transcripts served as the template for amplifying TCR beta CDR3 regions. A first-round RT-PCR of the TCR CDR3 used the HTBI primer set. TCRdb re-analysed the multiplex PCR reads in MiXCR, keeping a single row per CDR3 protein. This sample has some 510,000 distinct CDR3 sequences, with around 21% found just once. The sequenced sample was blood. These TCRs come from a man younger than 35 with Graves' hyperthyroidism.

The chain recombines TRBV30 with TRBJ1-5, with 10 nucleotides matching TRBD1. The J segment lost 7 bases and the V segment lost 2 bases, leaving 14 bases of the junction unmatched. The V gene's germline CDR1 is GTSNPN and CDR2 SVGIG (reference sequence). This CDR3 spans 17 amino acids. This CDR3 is CAWSQAGAGTGEQPQHF. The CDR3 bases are TGTGCCTGGAGTCAGGCGGGTGCCGGGACAGGGGAACAGCCCCAGCATTTT.

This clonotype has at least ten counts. The CDR3 DNA reads as TGTGCCAGCAGTGTCCGTAGGACAGAGAATCAGCCCCAGCATTTT. Translated, it gives CASSVRRTENQPQHF. The chain couples TRBV2 to TRBJ1-5; maybe TRBD1 (6 bases). Per the germline V gene, CDR1 is SNHLY and CDR2 is FYNNEI. The CDR3 loop spans 15 amino acids. V shed 4 bases and J shed 4 bases, with 14 bases lying between them.

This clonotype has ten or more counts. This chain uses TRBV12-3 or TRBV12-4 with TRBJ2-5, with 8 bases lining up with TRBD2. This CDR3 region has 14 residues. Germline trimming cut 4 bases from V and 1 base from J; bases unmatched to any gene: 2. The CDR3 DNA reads TGTGCCAGCAGTTGGACTAGCCGCCAAGAGACCCAGTACTTC. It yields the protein CASSWTSRQETQYF.

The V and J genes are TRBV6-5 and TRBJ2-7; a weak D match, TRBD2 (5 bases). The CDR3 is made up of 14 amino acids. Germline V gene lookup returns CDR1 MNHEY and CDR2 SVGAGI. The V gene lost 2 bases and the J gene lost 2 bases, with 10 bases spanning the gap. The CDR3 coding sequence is TGTGCCAGCAGTTACGAGGGTATCCCCTACGAGCAGTACTTC. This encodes CASSYEGIPYEQYF.

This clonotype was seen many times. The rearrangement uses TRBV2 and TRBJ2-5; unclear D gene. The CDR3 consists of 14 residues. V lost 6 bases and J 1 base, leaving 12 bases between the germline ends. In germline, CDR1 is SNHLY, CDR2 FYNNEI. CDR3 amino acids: CASRAQWLQETQYF. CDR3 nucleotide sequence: TGTGCCAGCAGGGCCCAGTGGCTCCAAGAGACCCAGTACTTC.

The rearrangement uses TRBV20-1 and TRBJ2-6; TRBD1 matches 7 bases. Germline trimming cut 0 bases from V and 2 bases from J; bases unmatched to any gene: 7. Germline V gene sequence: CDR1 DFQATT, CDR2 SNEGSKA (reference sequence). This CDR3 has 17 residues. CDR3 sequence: CSAREVGGTPGANVLTF. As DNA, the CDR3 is TGCAGTGCTAGAGAAGTAGGGGGCACCCCTGGGGCCAACGTCCTGACTTTC.

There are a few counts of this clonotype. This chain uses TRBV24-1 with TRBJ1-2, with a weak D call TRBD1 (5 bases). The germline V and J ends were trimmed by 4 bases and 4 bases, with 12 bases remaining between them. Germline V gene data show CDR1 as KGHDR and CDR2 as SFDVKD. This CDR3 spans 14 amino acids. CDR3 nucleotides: TGTGCCACCAGTGAGTCGGACAACTTCTATGGCTACACCTTC. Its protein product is CATSESDNFYGYTF.

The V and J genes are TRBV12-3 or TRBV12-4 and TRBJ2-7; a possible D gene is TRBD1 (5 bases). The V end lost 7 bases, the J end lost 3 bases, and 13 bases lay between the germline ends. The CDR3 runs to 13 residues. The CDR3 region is CASTDSLFYEQYF. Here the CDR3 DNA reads TGTGCCAGCACAGACAGTTTGTTCTACGAGCAGTACTTC.

The CDR3 loop reads CSVEVGGGENTGELFF. CDR3 nucleotide sequence: TGCAGCGTTGAAGTAGGGGGTGGCGAGAACACCGGGGAGCTGTTTTTT. The chain links TRBV29-1 to TRBJ2-2, with D possibly matching TRBD1 (6 bases). Trimming took 1 base from V and 1 from J, leaving 13 bases between them. From germline, CDR1 is SQVTM and CDR2 ANQGSEA. CDR3 length: 16 residues.

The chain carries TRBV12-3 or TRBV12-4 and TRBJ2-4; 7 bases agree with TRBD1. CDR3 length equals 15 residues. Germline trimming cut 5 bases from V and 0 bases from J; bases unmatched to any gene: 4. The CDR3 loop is CASSLQGLAKNIQYF. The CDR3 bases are TGTGCCAGCAGTCTACAGGGGCTAGCCAAAAACATTCAGTACTTC.

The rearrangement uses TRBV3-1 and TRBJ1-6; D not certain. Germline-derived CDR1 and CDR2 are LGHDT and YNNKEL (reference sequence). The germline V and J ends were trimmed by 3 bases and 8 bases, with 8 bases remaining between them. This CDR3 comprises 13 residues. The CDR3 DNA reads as TGTGCCAGCAGCCATCCCGGGGATTCACCCCTCCACTTT. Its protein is CASSHPGDSPLHF.

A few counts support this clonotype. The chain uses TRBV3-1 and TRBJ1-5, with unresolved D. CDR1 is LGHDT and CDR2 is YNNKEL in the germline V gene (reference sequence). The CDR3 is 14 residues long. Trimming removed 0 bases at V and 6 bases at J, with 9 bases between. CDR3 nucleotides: TGTGCCAGCAGCCAAGATGTCGGGTCTCAGCCCCAGCATTTT. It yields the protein CASSQDVGSQPQHF.

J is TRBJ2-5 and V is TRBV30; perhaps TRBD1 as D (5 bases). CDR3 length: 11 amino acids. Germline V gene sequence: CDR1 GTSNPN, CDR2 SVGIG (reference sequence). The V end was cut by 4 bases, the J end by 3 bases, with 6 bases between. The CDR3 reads CAWTREETQYF. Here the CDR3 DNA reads TGTGCCTGGACCAGGGAAGAGACCCAGTACTTC.

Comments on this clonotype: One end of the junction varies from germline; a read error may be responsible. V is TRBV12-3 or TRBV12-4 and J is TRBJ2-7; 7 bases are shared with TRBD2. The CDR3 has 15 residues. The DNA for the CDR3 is TGCGCCAGCAGCCACAATGCGGGAGCCTCCTTTGAGCAGTACTTC. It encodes CASSHNAGASFEQYF.

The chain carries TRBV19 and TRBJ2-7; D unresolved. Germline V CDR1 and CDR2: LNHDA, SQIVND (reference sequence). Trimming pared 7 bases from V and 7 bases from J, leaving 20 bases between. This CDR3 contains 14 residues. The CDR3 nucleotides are TGTGCCAGTACTTCTCTGACCCAGCCTGGGGAGCAGTACTTC. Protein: CASTSLTQPGEQYF.

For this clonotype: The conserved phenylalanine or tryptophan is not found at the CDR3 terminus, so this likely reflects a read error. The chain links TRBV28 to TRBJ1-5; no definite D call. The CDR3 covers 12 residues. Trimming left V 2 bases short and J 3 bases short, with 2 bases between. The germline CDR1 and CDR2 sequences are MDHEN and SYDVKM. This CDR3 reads CASSLPNQPQHV. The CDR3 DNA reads TGTGCCAGCAGTTTACCCAATCAGCCCCAGCATGTG.

The CDR3 bases are TGCAGTGCTGTACCAGGGGGAGGGACTGAAGCTTTCTTT. Its protein is CSAVPGGGTEAFF. The rearrangement uses TRBV20-1 and TRBJ1-1; TRBD1 matches 7 bases. This CDR3 has 13 amino acids. Germline CDR1 DFQATT, CDR2 SNEGSKA (reference sequence). V dropped 5 bases and J dropped 5; count of bases not matched to a gene: 8.

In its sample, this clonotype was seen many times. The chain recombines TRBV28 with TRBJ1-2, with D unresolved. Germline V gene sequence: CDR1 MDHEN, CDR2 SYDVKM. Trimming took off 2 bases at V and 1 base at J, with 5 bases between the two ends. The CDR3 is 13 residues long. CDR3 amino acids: CASSLTRNYGYTF. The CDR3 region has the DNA TGTGCCAGCAGTTTAACACGTAACTATGGCTACACCTTC.

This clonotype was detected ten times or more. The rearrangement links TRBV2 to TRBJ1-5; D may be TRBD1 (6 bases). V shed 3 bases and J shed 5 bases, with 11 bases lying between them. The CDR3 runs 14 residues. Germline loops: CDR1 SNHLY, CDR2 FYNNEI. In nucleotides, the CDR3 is TGTGCCAGCAGTGATTCGGGGGGCCATCAGCCCCAGCATTTT. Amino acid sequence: CASSDSGGHQPQHF.

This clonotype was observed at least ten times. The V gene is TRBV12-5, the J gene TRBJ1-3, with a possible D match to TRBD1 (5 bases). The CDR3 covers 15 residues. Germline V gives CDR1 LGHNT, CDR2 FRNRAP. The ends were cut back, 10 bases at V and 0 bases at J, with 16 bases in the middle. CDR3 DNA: TGTGCTAAGACCCCCCCAGGGAACTCTGGAAACACCATATATTTT. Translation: CAKTPPGNSGNTIYF.

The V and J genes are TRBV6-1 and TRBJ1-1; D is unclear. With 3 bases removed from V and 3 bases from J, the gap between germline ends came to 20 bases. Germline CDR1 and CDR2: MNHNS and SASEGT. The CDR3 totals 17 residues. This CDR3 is CASSDIGRGWVDTEAFF. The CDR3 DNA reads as TGTGCCAGCAGTGATATAGGGCGCGGGTGGGTTGACACTGAAGCTTTCTTT.